The T cell receptor (beta chain) under discussion was sequenced for a study of blood T cell repertoires in COVID-19. This CDR3 spans 16 amino acids. Trimming took 1 base from V and 5 from J; bases not matched to a gene: 8. The germline gives CDR1 LNHDA, CDR2 SQIVND (reference sequence). Profiling relied on immunoSEQ multiplex PCR, and the TCRdb table lists in-frame clones only, not all of them. Of 250,000 or so clones in the sample, 83% are singletons; the top ten hold 5.5%. Sequenced input: peripheral blood. The V call is TRBV19, the J call TRBJ2-1; the match to TRBD2 covers 7 bases. This TCR came from a human donor in a cohort sampled during active COVID-19. CDR3 sequence reads: CASSIVAAGEDNEQFF. The CDR3 DNA sequence: TGTGCCAGTAGTATAGTCGCTGCGGGAGAGGACAATGAGCAGTTCTTC.